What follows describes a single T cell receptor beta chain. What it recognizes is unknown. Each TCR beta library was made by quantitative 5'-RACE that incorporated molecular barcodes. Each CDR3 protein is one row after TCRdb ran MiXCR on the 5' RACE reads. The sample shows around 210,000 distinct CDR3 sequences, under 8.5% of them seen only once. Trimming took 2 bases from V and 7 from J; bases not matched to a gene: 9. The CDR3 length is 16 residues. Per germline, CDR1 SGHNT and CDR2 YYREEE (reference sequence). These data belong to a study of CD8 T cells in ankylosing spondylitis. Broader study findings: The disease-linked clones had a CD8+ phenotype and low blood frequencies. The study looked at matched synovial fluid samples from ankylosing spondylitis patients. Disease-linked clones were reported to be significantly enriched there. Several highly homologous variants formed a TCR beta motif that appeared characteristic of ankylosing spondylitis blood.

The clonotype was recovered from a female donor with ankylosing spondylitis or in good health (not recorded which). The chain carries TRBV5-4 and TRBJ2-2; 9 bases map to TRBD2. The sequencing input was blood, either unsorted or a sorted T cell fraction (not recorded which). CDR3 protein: CASSFQAGGGDGELFF. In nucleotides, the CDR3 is TGTGCCAGCAGCTTCCAAGCGGGAGGCGGGGACGGGGAGCTGTTTTTT.